The entry below describes one TCR beta chain. Germline V gene sequence: CDR1 KGHSH, CDR2 LQKENI. The V and J ends lost 3 bases and 3 bases respectively, with 14 bases between them. The CDR3 totals 15 residues. This sample is drawn from a study of blood T cell repertoires in COVID-19. Study at large: The origin of the acute and convalescent COVID-19 samples was the United States, Italy and Spain.

Per the study methods: Reference gene primer amplification in the assay estimated nucleated cell counts. Some clones are missing from TCRdb's copy, which holds only in-frame ones; the method was immunoSEQ multiplex PCR. That table furnishes V, J and clone size, whereas the DNA furnished D and trimming. The sample carries 200,000 to 300,000 clones, about 83% recorded once. Sequenced sample: peripheral blood. The V call is TRBV18, the J call TRBJ2-5; D not resolved. This TCR was recovered from a human donor in a cohort sampled during active COVID-19. The CDR3 nucleotides are TGTGCCAGCTCACCCTTTCCGCGAGCCGAAGAGACCCAGTACTTC. Translating it yields CASSPFPRAEETQYF.